This TCR beta chain is from a study of blood T cell repertoires in COVID-19. Study details: In each case, the material was cDNA or gDNA derived from T cells, B-cell-depleted T cells, or PBMCs.

CDR1 is SGHAT and CDR2 is FQNNGV in the germline V gene. The CDR3 runs to 14 residues. V lost 3 bases, J lost 5 bases, and 10 bases lay in between. How the authors handled the data: By means of reference gene primer amplification, nucleated cell counts were estimated. Assay: immunoSEQ multiplex PCR; the TCRdb copy retains only in-frame clones and omits some. That table is the source of V, J and clone size, and D and trimming were worked out from the DNA. The profile shows fewer than 200,000 clones, roughly 80% of them singletons. The sequencing sample was made of peripheral blood. This TCR was sampled from a woman of 80 years or more with acute or convalescent COVID-19. This sequence joins TRBV11-2 and TRBJ1-4, with D unclear. CDR3 coding DNA: TGTGCCAGCAGCTTGGGCAGAGAAAATGAAAAACTGTTTTTT. Its protein product is CASSLGRENEKLFF. Full variable domain (missing parts from reference TRBV11-2 and TRBJ1-4): EAGVAQSPRYKIIEKRQSVAFWCNPISGHATLYWYQQILGQGPKLLIQFQNNGVVDDSQLPKDRFSAERLKGVDSTLKIQPAKLEDSAVYLCASSLGRENEKLFFGSGTQLSVL.